Listed below are T cell receptor beta chains from one sample, sequenced in a study of blood T cell repertoires in COVID-19. Sequencing was performed with immunoSEQ multiplex PCR; in TCRdb, only in-frame clones are kept and a portion is missing. The table lists fewer than 30,000 clones, 70% to 90% of them singletons, with under 35% in the top ten. The sequencing input was peripheral blood. The receptors originated from a woman older than 75 with COVID-19, enrolled during active disease. Each CDR3 is given with its conserved first and last residue. The D gene is left open where the match is weak. Expanded clones get a size class; other rows say once, few or many, or leave the size out.

NA	TRBJ2-7	TRBV3-1/TRBV3-2	NA	CASSQGGAAYF	TGTGCCAGCAGCCAAGGCGGGGCTGCGTACTTC
TRBD1	TRBJ2-1	TRBV24-1	NA	CATSDPGQGTNEQFF	TGTGCCACCAGTGATCCGGGACAGGGGACCAATGAGCAGTTCTTC
TRBD1	TRBJ1-1	TRBV6-1	NA	CASSAIPGGALTDTEAFF	TGTGCCAGCAGTGCGATTCCAGGGGGCGCGTTGACGGACACTGAAGCTTTCTTT
NA	TRBJ1-1	TRBV11-2	NA	CASSSPGSNTEAFF	TGTGCCAGCAGCTCGCCCGGGTCGAACACTGAAGCTTTCTTT
TRBD1	TRBJ1-5	TRBV4-1	NA	CASSQDGQGRGNQPQHF	TGCGCCAGCAGCCAAGACGGACAGGGTAGGGGCAATCAGCCCCAGCATTTT
NA	TRBJ2-3	TRBV6-5	NA	CASSRDITDTQYF	TGTGCCAGCAGCAGAGACATCACAGATACGCAGTATTTT
NA	TRBJ1-2	TRBV9	NA	CASSTERGYTF	TGTGCCAGCAGTACCGAACGGGGCTACACCTTC
NA	TRBJ1-6	TRBV5-1	once	CASSLGTDYSPLHF	TGCGCCAGCAGCTTAGGTACAGATTATTCACCCCTCCACTTT
NA	TRBJ1-5	TRBV27	NA	CASSLEWGGNQPQHF	TGTGCCAGCAGTTTAGAGTGGGGGGGCAATCAGCCCCAGCATTTT
TRBD1	TRBJ1-1	TRBV19	once	CASSTADRGNTEAFF	TGTGCCAGTAGTACCGCCGACAGGGGAAACACTGAAGCTTTCTTT
NA	TRBJ2-7	TRBV3-1/TRBV3-2	NA	CASSQGGTYSYEQYF	TGTGCCAGCAGCCAAGGGGGGACTTACTCCTACGAGCAGTACTTC
NA	TRBJ2-1	TRBV6-5	NA	CASRPSVSSYNEQFF	TGTGCCAGCAGGCCTAGCGTTAGCTCCTACAATGAGCAGTTCTTC
NA	TRBJ1-1	TRBV6-5	NA	CASRRGTHEGAFF	TGTGCCAGCAGGCGCGGGACCCACGAAGGGGCTTTCTTT
TRBD1	TRBJ1-1	TRBV11-3	NA	CASSPGTGTEAFF	TGTGCCAGCAGCCCAGGGACAGGCACTGAAGCTTTCTTT
TRBD1	TRBJ2-1	TRBV5-1	NA	CASSTGQGVYNEQFF	TGCGCCAGCAGCACCGGACAGGGGGTCTACAATGAGCAGTTCTTC
TRBD2	TRBJ2-3	TRBV18	NA	CASSPRAAGGTDTQYF	TGTGCCAGCTCACCACGGGCAGCGGGGGGGACAGATACGCAGTATTTT
TRBD1	TRBJ1-6	TRBV5-1	NA	CASSLLSGTENSPLHF	TGCGCCAGCAGCTTGCTCTCCGGGACAGAAAATTCACCCCTCCACTTT
NA	TRBJ2-1	TRBV6-1	NA	CASSAQSGGLRKTYNEQFF	TGTGCCAGCAGTGCCCAATCCGGAGGGCTTAGGAAAACCTACAATGAGCAGTTCTTC
NA	TRBJ1-2	TRBV7-9	NA	CASSLVGSETASNYGYTF	TGTGCCAGCAGCTTAGTAGGCAGCGAAACCGCCTCTAACTATGGCTACACCTTC
TRBD2	TRBJ2-5	TRBV7-4	NA	CASYARVTSGGPQETQYF	TGTGCCAGCTACGCGAGGGTGACTAGCGGGGGCCCCCAAGAGACCCAGTACTTC
NA	TRBJ2-5	TRBV4-1	hyperexpanded	CASSQTAGRLQETQYF	TGCGCCAGCAGCCAAACCGCGGGACGGCTCCAAGAGACCCAGTACTTC
TRBD2	TRBJ2-3	TRBV19	NA	CASSQAGGPANTQYF	TGTGCCAGTAGCCAAGCGGGGGGGCCGGCAAATACGCAGTATTTT
NA	TRBJ2-2	TRBV7-9	NA	CASSLGGEGTTGELFF	TGTGCCAGCAGCTTAGGCGGGGAAGGCACGACCGGGGAGCTGTTTTTT
TRBD1	TRBJ1-5	TRBV19	NA	CASSSTGGRNQPQHF	TGTGCCAGTAGTTCGACAGGGGGACGCAATCAGCCCCAGCATTTT
NA	TRBJ1-5	TRBV19	NA	CASSTWATGNQPQHF	TGTGCCAGTAGTACCTGGGCCACTGGCAATCAGCCCCAGCATTTT
TRBD1	TRBJ2-7	TRBV15	NA	CATSRDSGTGGYEQYF	TGTGCCACCAGCAGAGACTCCGGGACAGGGGGCTACGAGCAGTACTTC
NA	TRBJ1-1	TRBV10-1	NA	CASSESAGSTEAFF	TGCGCCAGCAGTGAGTCTGCGGGGAGCACTGAAGCTTTCTTT
NA	TRBJ2-3	TRBV21-1	NA	CASSKEDRGQITDTQYF	TGTGCCAGCAGCAAAGAGGACAGGGGGCAGATCACAGATACGCAGTATTTT
TRBD1	TRBJ1-5	TRBV10-3	NA	CAITKGQGNQPQHF	TGTGCCATCACTAAGGGACAGGGAAATCAGCCCCAGCATTTT
NA	TRBJ1-4	TRBV27	NA	CASSPSPGTPSRNEKLFF	TGTGCCAGCAGTCCAAGTCCCGGGACTCCTTCCCGGAATGAAAAACTGTTTTTT
NA	TRBJ1-2	TRBV15	once	CATSRDLTALGGHGYTF	TGTGCCACCAGCAGAGACCTCACGGCGTTGGGGGGGCATGGCTACACCTTC
NA	TRBJ1-1	TRBV19	once	CASSPRQINTEAFF	TGTGCCAGTAGTCCCCGACAGATTAACACTGAAGCTTTCTTT
NA	TRBJ1-2	TRBV19	NA	CASSMSLVNYGYTF	TGTGCCAGTAGTATGAGTCTGGTCAACTATGGCTACACCTTC
TRBD1	TRBJ2-2	TRBV3-1/TRBV3-2	NA	CASSRYQGQGATGELFF	TGTGCCAGCAGCCGCTACCAGGGACAGGGGGCGACCGGGGAGCTGTTTTTT
TRBD1	TRBJ2-2	TRBV5-1	NA	CASSTDRARHGELFF	TGCGCCAGCAGCACGGACAGGGCTAGACACGGGGAGCTGTTTTTT
NA	TRBJ1-2	TRBV6-6	NA	CASSYARYGYTF	TGTGCCAGCAGTTACGCCCGGTATGGCTACACCTTC
TRBD1	TRBJ1-3	TRBV13	NA	CASSKGQGNTIYF	TGTGCCAGCAGCAAGGGACAGGGAAACACCATATATTTT
NA	TRBJ1-5	TRBV29-1	NA	CSAAVGGTSNQPQHF	TGCAGCGCCGCGGTTGGAGGGACGAGCAATCAGCCCCAGCATTTT
NA	TRBJ1-2	TRBV6-5	NA	CASSYQSGYGYTF	TGTGCCAGCAGTTACCAGTCAGGATATGGCTACACCTTC
NA	TRBJ2-7	TRBV7-8	NA	CASSLGDSGFEQYF	TGTGCCAGCAGCTTGGGGGACTCGGGGTTCGAGCAGTACTTC
NA	TRBJ2-1	TRBV12-3/TRBV12-4	NA	CASRESKNNEQFF	TGTGCCAGCAGGGAGAGTAAGAACAATGAGCAGTTCTTC